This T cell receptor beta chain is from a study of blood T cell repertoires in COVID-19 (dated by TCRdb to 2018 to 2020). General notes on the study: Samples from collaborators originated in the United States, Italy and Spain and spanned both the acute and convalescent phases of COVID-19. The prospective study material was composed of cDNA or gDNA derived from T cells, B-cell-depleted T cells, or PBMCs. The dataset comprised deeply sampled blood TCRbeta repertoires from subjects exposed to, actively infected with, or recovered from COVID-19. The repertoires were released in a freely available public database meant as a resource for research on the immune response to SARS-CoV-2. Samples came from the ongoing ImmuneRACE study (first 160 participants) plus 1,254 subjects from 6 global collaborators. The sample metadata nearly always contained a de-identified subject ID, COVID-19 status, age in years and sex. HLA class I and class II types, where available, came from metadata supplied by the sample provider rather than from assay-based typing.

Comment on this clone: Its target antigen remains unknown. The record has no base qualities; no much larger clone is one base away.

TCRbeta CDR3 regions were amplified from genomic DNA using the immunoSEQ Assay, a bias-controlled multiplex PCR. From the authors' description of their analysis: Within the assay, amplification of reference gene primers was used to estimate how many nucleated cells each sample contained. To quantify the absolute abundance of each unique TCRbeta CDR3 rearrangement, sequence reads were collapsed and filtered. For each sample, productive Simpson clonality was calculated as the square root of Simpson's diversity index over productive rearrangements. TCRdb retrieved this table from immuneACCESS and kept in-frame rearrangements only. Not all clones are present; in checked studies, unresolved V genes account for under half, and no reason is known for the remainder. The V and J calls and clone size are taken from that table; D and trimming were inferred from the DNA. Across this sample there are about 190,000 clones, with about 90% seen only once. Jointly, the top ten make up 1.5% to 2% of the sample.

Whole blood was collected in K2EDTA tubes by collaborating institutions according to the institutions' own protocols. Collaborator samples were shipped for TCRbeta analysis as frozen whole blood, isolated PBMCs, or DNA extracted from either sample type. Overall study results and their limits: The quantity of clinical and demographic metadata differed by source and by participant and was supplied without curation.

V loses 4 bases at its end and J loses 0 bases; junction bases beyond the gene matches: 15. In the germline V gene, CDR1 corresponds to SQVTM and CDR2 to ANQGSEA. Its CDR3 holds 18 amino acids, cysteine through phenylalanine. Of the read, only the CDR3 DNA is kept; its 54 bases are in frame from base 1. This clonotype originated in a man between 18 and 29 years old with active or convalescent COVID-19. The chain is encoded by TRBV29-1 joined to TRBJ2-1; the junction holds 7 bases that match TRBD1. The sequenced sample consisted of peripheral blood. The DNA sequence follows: TGCAGCGTTGGGGGCCTTATGGGACAGCCGAGCTCCTACAATGAGCAGTTCTTC. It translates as CSVGGLMGQPSSYNEQFF.